These 15 T cell receptor beta chains were sequenced from one sample in a study of OX40 agonist ivuxolimab in advanced cancers. The protocol was immunoSEQ multiplex PCR, while the TCRdb copy is restricted to in-frame clones and leaves out a portion. The sample contains about 48,000 clones, approximately 84% of which appear only once. The sample in question was CD4+ or CD8+ T cells sorted from blood, obtained in a trial of the OX40 agonist ivuxolimab. These TCRs come from an adult with an advanced solid tumor such as melanoma, head and neck, liver or kidney cancer.

A single count supports this clone. The rearrangement links TRBV7-6 to TRBJ2-3; D could derive from TRBD1 or TRBD2 (7 bases each). The CDR3 length is 17 residues. Trimming took 4 bases from V and 0 from J, leaving 17 bases between them. Germline V lookup: CDR1 SGHVS, CDR2 FNYEAQ. DNA for the CDR3: TGTGCCAGCAGCTCCTCAGGGGGGGGAGATAGCACAGATACGCAGTATTTT. Translating it yields CASSSSGGGDSTDTQYF. Full variable domain (outside the CDR3, taken from reference TRBV7-6 and TRBJ2-3): GAGVSQSPRYKVTKRGQDVALRCDPISGHVSLYWYRQALGQGPEFLTYFNYEAQQDKSGLPNDRFSAERPEGSISTLTIQRTEQRDSAMYRCASSSSGGGDSTDTQYFGPGTRLTVL.

This chain connects TRBV19 to TRBJ2-1; the D gene could be TRBD1 or TRBD2 (5 bases each). CDR1 and CDR2 from the germline V gene are LNHDA and SQIVND (reference sequence). The CDR3 spans 15 residues. Trimming cost V 0 bases and J 6 bases, with 12 bases left between them. The CDR3 sequence is CASSIDGAATNEQFF. The CDR3 DNA sequence: TGTGCCAGTAGTATAGACGGGGCCGCAACCAATGAGCAGTTCTTC.

The rearrangement uses TRBV18 and TRBJ2-7, with 7 bases lining up with TRBD1. With 5 bases clipped from V and 7 bases from J, the junction kept 8 bases outside the gene matches. This CDR3 contains 13 residues. Germline CDR1 KGHSH, CDR2 LQKENI. CDR3 sequence: CASSSDRVGEQYF. CDR3 coding DNA: TGTGCCAGCTCATCCGACAGGGTTGGGGAGCAGTACTTC.

The chain has TRBV5-5 and TRBJ2-1; 14 nucleotides align to TRBD2. Germline V lookup: CDR1 SGHKS, CDR2 YYEKEE (reference sequence). This CDR3 has 15 amino acids. With V trimmed by 1 base and J by 10 bases, 4 bases remained unmatched. The CDR3 bases are TGTGCCAGCAGCTTGCTCCGGACTAGCGGGAGGGAGCAGTTCTTC. It encodes CASSLLRTSGREQFF.

This clone was seen only once. This sequence joins TRBV9 and TRBJ2-4; D is perhaps TRBD1 or TRBD2 (5 bases each). V shed 7 bases and J shed 1 base, with 12 bases lying between them. The CDR3 sequence is 14 residues long. Germline V lookup: CDR1 SGDLS, CDR2 YYNGEE. CDR3 sequence (DNA): TGTGCCAGCGCAAGGGGAGAGGCCAAAAACATTCAGTACTTC. This gives the protein CASARGEAKNIQYF. Drawing the rest from reference TRBV9 and TRBJ2-4, the complete variable domain is DSGVTQTPKHLITATGQRVTLRCSPRSGDLSVYWYQQSLDQGLQFLIQYYNGEERAKGNILERFSAQQFPDLHSELNLSSLELGDSALYFCASARGEAKNIQYFGAGTRLSVL.

V and J are TRBV7-9 and TRBJ2-7; 12 bases map to TRBD2. CDR3 length: 13 residues. Germline CDR1 SEHNR, CDR2 FQNEAQ (reference sequence). J gave up 7 bases and V 5 bases, and 3 bases lay outside the gene matches. CDR3 protein: CASSRLAGEEQYF. CDR3 DNA: TGTGCCAGCAGCCGACTAGCGGGAGAGGAGCAGTACTTC.

Concerning this clone: This CDR3 is also generated by other DNA sequences in the sample. V is TRBV4-2 and J is TRBJ1-1, with a possible D match to TRBD1 (5 bases). CDR1 and CDR2 (germline): LGHNA, YNFKEQ. The CDR3 has 15 amino acids. Trimming removed 1 base from V and 1 base from J, with 10 bases in between. This CDR3 is CASSQGGRQNTEAFF. CDR3 coding DNA: TGTGCCAGCAGCCAAGGGGGACGCCAGAACACTGAAGCTTTCTTT.

This clone was recorded once. J is TRBJ1-6 and V is TRBV27, with a tentative D call TRBD1 (5 bases). Germline assignment: CDR1 MNHEY and CDR2 SMNVEV (reference sequence). V shed 4 bases and J shed 7 bases, with 17 bases lying between them. The CDR3 has 16 amino acids. The CDR3 is CASSSTLGRTNSPLHF. The CDR3 nucleotides are TGTGCCAGCAGTTCGACCCTGGGACGGACGAATTCACCCCTCCACTTT.

The chain recombines TRBV28 with TRBJ2-7; 9 bases agree with TRBD2. This CDR3 spans 16 amino acids. Trimming cost V 5 bases and J 3 bases; bases outside gene matches: 11. The germline V gene encodes CDR1 MDHEN and CDR2 SYDVKM. The CDR3 region is CASSPSSGTAGYEQYF. The DNA for the CDR3 is TGTGCCAGCAGTCCGTCTAGCGGGACCGCCGGCTACGAGCAGTACTTC.

This chain uses TRBV5-1 with TRBJ2-3; D uncertain. The CDR3 spans 14 residues. Germline V lookup: CDR1 SGHRS, CDR2 YFSETQ. V lost 0 bases, J lost 2 bases, and 7 bases lay in between. The CDR3 region is CASSLASFTDTQYF. The CDR3 DNA sequence: TGCGCCAGCAGCTTGGCTTCTTTCACAGATACGCAGTATTTT.

The chain carries TRBV6-1 and TRBJ1-1, with a weak D call TRBD1 (6 bases). The germline CDR1 and CDR2 sequences are MNHNS and SASEGT. With 2 bases removed from V and 4 bases from J, the gap between germline ends came to 14 bases. The CDR3 has 15 residues. The CDR3 DNA reads TGTGCCAGCAGTGAATTGTACAGGGCCGGCACTGAAGCTTTCTTT. Amino acid sequence: CASSELYRAGTEAFF.

This chain connects TRBV19 to TRBJ1-2; D perhaps matches TRBD1 (6 bases). The CDR3 covers 15 residues. V was clipped by 4 bases and J by 8 bases, with 20 bases between them. The germline CDR1 and CDR2 sequences are LNHDA and SQIVND (reference sequence). CDR3: CASSNPWGGQDGYTF. In DNA form, the CDR3 reads TGTGCCAGTAGTAATCCGTGGGGGGGGCAAGACGGCTACACCTTC.

V and J are TRBV7-3 and TRBJ2-3, with D perhaps TRBD2 (6 bases). Trimming pared 0 bases from V and 1 base from J, leaving 14 bases between. The CDR3 totals 17 residues. Germline V gene lookup returns CDR1 SGHTA and CDR2 FQGTGA. The CDR3: CASSLTPLGGGTDTQYF. The DNA of the CDR3 is TGTGCCAGCAGCTTAACACCCTTGGGGGGAGGCACAGATACGCAGTATTTT.

In its sample, this clone was seen once. The chain combines TRBV7-9 with TRBJ1-2; D not certain. CDR1 is SEHNR and CDR2 is FQNEAQ in the germline V gene (reference sequence). The CDR3 has 13 residues. V was trimmed by 5 bases and J by 5 bases, leaving 12 bases between them. CDR3 nucleotide sequence: TGTGCCAGCAGCCCTCGACAAGGGTATGGCTACACCTTC. Its protein is CASSPRQGYGYTF.

The CDR3, as DNA: TGTGCCTCCGGGCCCCCGCTTCGGGGCTACACCTTC. This codes for CASGPPLRGYTF. The chain employs TRBV19 and TRBJ1-2; no reliable D call. The length of the CDR3 is 12 residues. Germline values: CDR1 LNHDA, CDR2 SQIVND (reference sequence). The V end lost 11 bases, the J end lost 8 bases, and 18 bases lay between the germline ends.